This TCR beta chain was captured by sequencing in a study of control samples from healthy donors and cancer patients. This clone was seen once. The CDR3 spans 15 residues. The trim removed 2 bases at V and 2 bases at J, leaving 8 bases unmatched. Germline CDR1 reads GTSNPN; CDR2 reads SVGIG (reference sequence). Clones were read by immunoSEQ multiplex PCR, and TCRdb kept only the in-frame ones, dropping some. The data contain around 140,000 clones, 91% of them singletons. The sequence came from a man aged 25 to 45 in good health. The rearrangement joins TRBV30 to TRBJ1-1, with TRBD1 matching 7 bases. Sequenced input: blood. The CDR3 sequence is CAWSSPTGVNTEAFF. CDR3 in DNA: TGTGCCTGGAGTAGTCCCACAGGGGTTAACACTGAAGCTTTCTTT.